This record concerns one T cell receptor beta chain sequence. The entry originates in a study of Ad26.COV2.S vaccination and SARS-CoV-2 variants. Per the germline V gene, CDR1 is SGHTA and CDR2 is FQGNSA. The V and J ends lost 0 bases and 2 bases respectively, with 8 bases between them. The CDR3 extends over 14 amino acids. Some clones are missing from TCRdb's copy, which holds only in-frame ones; the method was immunoSEQ multiplex PCR. The sample holds under 500,000 clones, 80% to 95% seen once. The treatment here: around 19 received Ad26.COV2.S at low or high dose, single or two shots; about 5 received placebo; per-sample allocation not given. Sampling was done on day 63 after the first vaccine or placebo injection.

Sequencing used peripheral blood, obtained in a trial of Ad26.COV2.S vaccine versus placebo. The chain employs TRBV7-2 and TRBJ2-7, with a possible D match to TRBD2 (5 bases). The sequence derives from a person between 18 and 59 years old who received the Ad26.COV2.S COVID-19 vaccine or a placebo. The CDR3 spells CASSLAQRPYEQYF. The CDR3 region has the DNA TGTGCCAGCAGCTTAGCTCAGCGGCCCTACGAGCAGTACTTC.